This is a list of T cell receptor beta chains from one sample in a study of blood T cell repertoires in COVID-19. Here immunoSEQ multiplex PCR was the method, and the copy in TCRdb shows in-frame clones only, minus some. Among 98,000 or so clones listed, around 83% were seen once. Source material: peripheral blood. The origin of the receptors is a woman aged 60-75 years in a cohort sampled during active or convalescent COVID-19. CDR3s include the opening cysteine and the closing phenylalanine or tryptophan. A D gene is named only where the DNA matches it firmly. Size is stated for part of the rows, as once, few or many counts, or as a class when the clone is expanded.

v_gene,j_gene,abundance,d_gene,CDR3nt,CDR3aa
TRBV5-1,TRBJ1-4,once,TRBD1,TGCGCCAGCAGTCCACAGGGGCAGGGGAATGAAAAACTGTTTTTT,CASSPQGQGNEKLFF
TRBV5-6,TRBJ1-5,-,-,TGTGCCAGCAGCCCCAAGCGTCGGCAGGGTAATCAGCCCCAGCATTTT,CASSPKRRQGNQPQHF
TRBV20-1,TRBJ2-7,once,-,TGCAGTGCTAAGGGAGCCTACGAGCAGTACTTC,CSAKGAYEQYF
TRBV5-1,TRBJ1-4,-,TRBD1,TGCGCCAGCAGCGCCGGGGACAGCACTAATGAAAAACTGTTTTTT,CASSAGDSTNEKLFF
TRBV9,TRBJ1-1,-,TRBD1,TGTGCCAGCAGCGTAGCTAGGACAGGGGGCCCTGAAGCTTTCTTT,CASSVARTGGPEAFF
TRBV7-9,TRBJ2-5,-,-,TGTGCCAGCAGCCCGGACGGGGGTAAAGAGACCCAGTACTTC,CASSPDGGKETQYF
TRBV20-1,TRBJ2-1,-,-,TGCAGTGCTAGTGCGGGGGAGCAGTTCTTC,CSASAGEQFF
TRBV9,TRBJ1-4,-,TRBD1,TGTGCCAGCAGCGTAGCAGGGGGGACTAATGAAAAACTGTTTTTT,CASSVAGGTNEKLFF
TRBV7-9,TRBJ2-5,-,TRBD2,TGTGCCAGCAGTTCACGGGGGGTCCAGTACTTC,CASSSRGVQYF
TRBV5-1,TRBJ2-3,-,-,TGCGCCAGCAGCTTGGTTTACAGGTCTGCTGGGGATACGCAGTATTTT,CASSLVYRSAGDTQYF
TRBV19,TRBJ1-5,-,TRBD1,TGTGCCAGTAAGGGGGACAGCTATAGCAATCAGCCCCAGCATTTT,CASKGDSYSNQPQHF
TRBV6-1,TRBJ1-5,-,TRBD1,TGTGCCAGCAGTGAACTTGGGACAGGGGCCCACGAGCCCCAGCATTTT,CASSELGTGAHEPQHF
TRBV28,TRBJ1-1,-,TRBD1,TGTGCCAGCAGCACAGACAGGGTTGTTGCTTTCTTT,CASSTDRVVAFF
TRBV10-2,TRBJ1-1,once,-,TGCGCCAGCAGTGAGCGAGGGGGGGCTGAAGCTTTCTTT,CASSERGGAEAFF
TRBV3-1/TRBV3-2,TRBJ2-5,-,-,TGTGCCAGCAGCCGTGAGGTAGGGGAAGAGACCCAGTACTTC,CASSREVGEETQYF
TRBV24-1,TRBJ2-5,-,TRBD2,TGTGCCACCAGTGACCCTATAGCGGGAGCCTCCACTGGGGAGACCCAGTACTTC,CATSDPIAGASTGETQYF
TRBV2,TRBJ1-4,-,TRBD1,TGTGCCAGCAGTGAAAGGGGGCTGACTAATGAAAAACTGTTTTTT,CASSERGLTNEKLFF
TRBV7-9,TRBJ2-1,-,TRBD1,TGTGCCAGCAGCTCCCGGACAGGGGGAGACAATGAGCAGTTCTTC,CASSSRTGGDNEQFF
TRBV4-2,TRBJ2-6,-,TRBD1,TGTGCCAGCAGCCTCCCGGAGGGACAGGGCTTCTCTGGGGCCAACGTCCTGACTTTC,CASSLPEGQGFSGANVLTF
TRBV30,TRBJ1-6,few,-,TGTGCCTTTTCAGCCCCAGGAAATAATTCACCCCTCCACTTT,CAFSAPGNNSPLHF